These 17 T cell receptor beta chains originate from one sample sequenced in a study of shared clonotypes between healthy human individuals. Clones were read by immunoSEQ multiplex PCR, and TCRdb kept only the in-frame ones, dropping some. Of 2.3 million or so clones in the sample, approximately 93% were seen once. The sequenced sample consisted of naive CD4+ T cells from PBMCs. The subset here: CD45RA+ positively selected. These receptors all come from a man aged 18 to 29 in good health. Some clones in this sample may be carry-over from other donors' samples.

The V and J genes are TRBV11-3 and TRBJ1-6; D unresolved. Germline CDR1 SGHNT, CDR2 YENEEA. The CDR3 runs to 9 residues. Trimming removed 0 bases at V and 17 bases at J, with 2 bases between. This CDR3 is CASSLEVHF. CDR3 in DNA: TGTGCCAGCAGCTTAGAGGTCCACTTT. Full variable domain (outside the CDR3, taken from reference TRBV11-3 and TRBJ1-6): EAGVVQSPRYKIIEKKQPVAFWCNPISGHNTLYWYLQNLGQGPELLIRYENEEAVDDSQLPKDRFSAERLKGVDSTLKIQPAELGDSAVYLCASSLEVHFGNGTRLTVT.

Turning to this clone: Other DNA sequences in the sample encode the same CDR3. The rearrangement uses TRBV10-1 and TRBJ2-7, with 7 bases fitting TRBD1. Germline V gives CDR1 WNHNN, CDR2 SYGVQD (reference sequence). The CDR3 is 12 amino acids. The V gene end was trimmed by 4 bases and the J gene end by 3 bases; junction bases not matched to a gene: 0. The DNA of the CDR3 is TGCGCCAGCAGTGGACAGGGCTACGAGCAGTACTTC. Encoded protein: CASSGQGYEQYF.

The gene calls are TRBV19 and TRBJ1-1; D call uncertain. CDR3 length: 15 amino acids. The germline CDR1 and CDR2 sequences are LNHDA and SQIVND (reference sequence). V lost 11 bases to trimming and J lost 0 bases, with 19 bases between them. DNA of the CDR3: TGTGCCTCGGGATGGGAGGCGGGGATGAACACTGAAGCTTTCTTT. This encodes CASGWEAGMNTEAFF.

The V gene is TRBV5-4, the J gene TRBJ1-2; D is possibly TRBD1 (6 bases). The V gene lost 4 bases and the J gene lost 4 bases, with 11 bases spanning the gap. Germline-derived CDR1 and CDR2 are SGHNT and YYREEE (reference sequence). The CDR3 contains 13 residues. The CDR3, as DNA: TGTGCCAGCAGCGCCGGACAGAGCTATGGCTACACCTTC. It encodes CASSAGQSYGYTF.

This chain uses TRBV10-1 with TRBJ2-7, with a possible D match to TRBD1 (6 bases). V was pared by 6 bases and J by 6 bases, with 18 bases between. This CDR3 is built from 14 residues. Germline V gene lookup returns CDR1 WNHNN and CDR2 SYGVQD (reference sequence). For the CDR3, the DNA is TGCGCCAGCAGAGGCAGCAGGGGAGCGGTCGAGCAGTACTTC. Protein product: CASRGSRGAVEQYF.

The chain recombines TRBV5-1 with TRBJ2-5; D not resolved. The V gene lost 0 bases and the J gene lost 1 base, with 10 bases spanning the gap. Germline V gives CDR1 SGHRS, CDR2 YFSETQ. The CDR3 spans 15 residues. The CDR3, as DNA: TGCGCCAGCAGCTTGGCCGGCTACCGCCAAGAGACCCAGTACTTC. Its translation is CASSLAGYRQETQYF. Full variable domain (rest looked up from reference TRBV5-1 and TRBJ2-5): KAGVTQTPRYLIKTRGQQVTLSCSPISGHRSVSWYQQTPGQGLQFLFEYFSETQRNKGNFPGRFSGRQFSNSRSEMNVSTLELGDSALYLCASSLAGYRQETQYFGPGTRLLVL.

As for this clone: The identical CDR3 is also encoded by other nucleotide sequences in the sample. V gene TRBV5-1 combines with J gene TRBJ2-5; D is perhaps TRBD1 (6 bases). Trimming took off 1 base at V and 4 bases at J, with 8 bases between the two ends. From germline, CDR1 is SGHRS and CDR2 YFSETQ. This CDR3 has 13 amino acids. The CDR3 sequence is CASSLTGRETQYF. The DNA for the CDR3 is TGCGCCAGCAGCTTGACAGGGAGAGAGACCCAGTACTTC.

The chain combines TRBV7-2 with TRBJ2-4, with a tentative D call TRBD1 (6 bases). The V gene lost 5 bases and the J gene lost 5 bases, with 10 bases spanning the gap. CDR3 length equals 13 residues. The germline gives CDR1 SGHTA, CDR2 FQGNSA. The CDR3 spells CASSQGRENIQYF. The CDR3 region has the DNA TGTGCCAGCAGCCAGGGGAGAGAAAACATTCAGTACTTC.

V and J are TRBV30 and TRBJ1-5; TRBD1 matches 7 bases. This CDR3 comprises 14 residues. Per germline, CDR1 GTSNPN and CDR2 SVGIG (reference sequence). Germline trimming cut 1 base from V and 0 bases from J; bases unmatched to any gene: 0. The CDR3 nucleotides are TGTGCCTGGAGTGGGGACAGTAGCAATCAGCCCCAGCATTTT. Protein: CAWSGDSSNQPQHF. The full variable domain, rest sourced from reference TRBV30 and TRBJ1-5, is SQTIHQWPATLVQPVGSPLSLECTVEGTSNPNLYWYRQAAGRGLQLLFYSVGIGQISSEVPQNLSASRPQDRQFILSSKKLLLSDSGFYLCAWSGDSSNQPQHFGDGTRLSIL.

With regard to this clone: Other DNA sequences in the same sample also yield this CDR3. The chain has TRBV5-1 and TRBJ2-1; 9 bases are a match to TRBD2. Germline V gene sequence: CDR1 SGHRS, CDR2 YFSETQ. The CDR3 totals 14 residues. The V segment lost 2 bases and the J segment 8 bases; nucleotides outside the gene matches: 5. CDR3 amino acids: CASSLVSGSDEQFF. DNA of the CDR3: TGCGCCAGCAGCTTAGTTAGCGGGAGCGATGAGCAGTTCTTC.

A word on this clone: The sample holds other DNA sequences that translate to the same CDR3. This chain uses TRBV10-3 with TRBJ2-7; 7 bases map to TRBD2. The CDR3 spans 13 residues. Trimming at V came to 4 bases and at J to 4 bases, leaving 4 bases not matched to a gene. Germline V lookup: CDR1 ENHRY, CDR2 SYGVKD. The CDR3, as DNA: TGTGCCATCAGTGGCGGGAGTAGTTACGAGCAGTACTTC. Its protein is CAISGGSSYEQYF.

The rearrangement uses TRBV6-1 and TRBJ2-7; 10 bases are a match to TRBD2. The J segment lost 4 bases and the V segment lost 4 bases, leaving 7 bases of the junction unmatched. The CDR3 has 15 amino acids. CDR1 and CDR2 (germline): MNHNS, SASEGT. The DNA for the CDR3 is TGTGCCAGCAGTGCACCTAGCGGGGGCAATTACGAGCAGTACTTC. Its translation is CASSAPSGGNYEQYF.

The V call is TRBV6-5, the J call TRBJ1-2; D may be TRBD1 (6 bases). Trimming shortened V by 2 bases and J by 4 bases, and 11 bases separated the two germline ends. The germline gives CDR1 MNHEY, CDR2 SVGAGI. This CDR3 region has 14 residues. The CDR3 protein is CASSYRDRIYGYTF. The CDR3 DNA reads TGTGCCAGCAGTTACCGAGACAGGATCTATGGCTACACCTTC.

This chain connects TRBV6-5 to TRBJ1-6, with no clear D. The CDR3 runs 15 residues. The V gene's germline CDR1 is MNHEY and CDR2 SVGAGI. V lost 7 bases to trimming and J lost 6 bases, with 16 bases between them. CDR3 amino acids: CASTRTSNFNSPLHF. CDR3 nucleotide sequence: TGTGCCAGCACCAGAACCTCCAATTTTAATTCACCCCTCCACTTT.

V gene TRBV7-3 combines with J gene TRBJ2-2, with TRBD1 identical over 7 bases. This CDR3 is 16 amino acids long. Germline loops: CDR1 SGHTA, CDR2 FQGTGA. J was trimmed by 6 bases and V by 5 bases; bases with no gene match: 12. The CDR3 here is CASSPLPTGRAGELFF. The CDR3 DNA reads as TGTGCCAGCAGCCCCCTCCCGACAGGGCGGGCCGGGGAGCTGTTTTTT.

The chain combines TRBV19 with TRBJ1-1; 7 nucleotides align to TRBD1. V shed 2 bases and J 3 bases; nucleotides not matched to a gene: 6. The CDR3 has 15 residues. Germline assignment: CDR1 LNHDA and CDR2 SQIVND (reference sequence). The CDR3 region is CASSIRGQAYTEAFF. Written as DNA, the CDR3 is TGTGCCAGTAGTATACGAGGACAGGCGTACACTGAAGCTTTCTTT.

This sequence joins TRBV27 and TRBJ2-5; 7 bases agree with TRBD1. Germline V gives CDR1 MNHEY, CDR2 SMNVEV (reference sequence). The V segment lost 5 bases and the J segment 11 bases; nucleotides outside the gene matches: 17. The CDR3 contains 15 residues. The CDR3 sequence: CASSLRTGGVGEQYF. In DNA, the CDR3 is TGTGCCAGCAGTCTCAGGACAGGCGGTGTGGGTGAGCAGTACTTC.